This is a list of T cell receptor beta chains from one sample in a study of Ad26.COV2.S vaccination and SARS-CoV-2 variants. Sequencing used immunoSEQ multiplex PCR; TCRdb keeps in-frame clones, though not all of them. The table includes about 440,000 clones, about 90% detected once. Specimen: peripheral blood, collected in a trial of Ad26.COV2.S vaccine versus placebo. The receptors here all came from a person aged 18-65 years who received the Ad26.COV2.S COVID-19 vaccine or a placebo. Each CDR3 is given with its conserved first and last residue. Each record gives: J gene, D gene, clone size, V gene, CDR3 DNA, CDR3 protein. D genes are given only for firm matches. Expanded clones get a size class; other rows say once, few or many, or leave the size out.

TRBJ1-5	.	.	TRBV29-1	TGCAGCGTCCGGGCCCCGGGGAGCAATCAGCCCCAGCATTTT	CSVRAPGSNQPQHF
TRBJ2-7	TRBD2	.	TRBV5-6	TGTGCCAGCAGCTGGGGTACCGGGACTAGTGCCGACGAGCAGTACTTC	CASSWGTGTSADEQYF
TRBJ2-7	.	.	TRBV18	TGTGCCAGCACCCCGGGACTCACATACGAGCAGTACTTC	CASTPGLTYEQYF
TRBJ1-1	TRBD1	.	TRBV3-1/TRBV3-2	TGTGCCAGCAGCCAAGATAGCGGGACAGGGGGGAGGTCAGCTTTCTTT	CASSQDSGTGGRSAFF
TRBJ2-7	TRBD2	.	TRBV6-5	TGTGCCAGCAGACCGGGACTAGGTTCCTACGAGCAGTACTTC	CASRPGLGSYEQYF
TRBJ2-2	.	.	TRBV19	TGTGCCAGTAGTATAGGGGGAGGATTAGACGGGGAGCTGTTTTTT	CASSIGGGLDGELFF
TRBJ2-7	.	.	TRBV2	TGTGCCAGCAGTGAAGGGCCCTCGACAGCCTACGAGCAGTACTTC	CASSEGPSTAYEQYF
TRBJ1-5	TRBD1	.	TRBV19	TGTGCCAGTAGTATAGCGACCGGGACAGGGACAGGTCAGCCCCAGCATTTT	CASSIATGTGTGQPQHF
TRBJ2-7	TRBD2	.	TRBV5-6	TGTGCCAGCAGCACCCTAGCGGGCCTCCTCCTCTACGAGCAGTACTTC	CASSTLAGLLLYEQYF
TRBJ2-1	.	.	TRBV7-9	TGTGCCAGCAGCTTAGGCGGGTCTAACTACAATGAGCAGTTCTTC	CASSLGGSNYNEQFF
TRBJ1-5	.	.	TRBV12-3/TRBV12-4	TGTGCCAGCAGTTTATACCCTCAGCCCCAGCATTTT	CASSLYPQPQHF
TRBJ2-7	TRBD1	.	TRBV10-3	TGTGCCACCCGAGAGGGGGCCGCCTACGAGCAGTACTTC	CATREGAAYEQYF
TRBJ2-1	TRBD2	few	TRBV5-4	TGTGCCACCCTTAGCGGGAACTACAATGAGCAGTTCTTC	CATLSGNYNEQFF
TRBJ2-2	.	.	TRBV18	TGTGCCAGCTCACCACGGCTAGCTCAAAACACCGGGGAGCTGTTTTTT	CASSPRLAQNTGELFF
TRBJ1-4	TRBD1	.	TRBV4-1	TGCGCCAGCAGCATAAACCACGGGACAGGGGGGGAAAAACTGTTTTTT	CASSINHGTGGEKLFF
TRBJ2-5	.	.	TRBV28	TGTGCCAGCAGTTTCCCCCAGGGACGTTACCAAGAGACCCAGTACTTC	CASSFPQGRYQETQYF
TRBJ2-1	.	once	TRBV27	TGTGCCAGCGGACTAAGGGACTTATACAATGAGCAGTTCTTC	CASGLRDLYNEQFF
TRBJ2-3	.	.	TRBV5-1	TGCGCCAGCAGCCTGACTCCTTCGGATACGCAGTATTTT	CASSLTPSDTQYF
TRBJ2-7	.	.	TRBV20-1	TGCAGTGCCACCTTCGGCTACGAGCAGTACTTC	CSATFGYEQYF
TRBJ2-7	TRBD1	.	TRBV9	TGTGCCAGCAGCCCCCGGACAGGGGACCTCGAGCAGTACTTC	CASSPRTGDLEQYF
TRBJ2-7	.	.	TRBV5-8	TGTGCCAGCAGGTTGCCCCCTCGCGGCCCCTCCTACGAGCAGTACTTC	CASRLPPRGPSYEQYF
TRBJ2-7	.	once	TRBV10-3	TGTGCCATCAGCCGGGACTTCTACGAGCAGTACTTC	CAISRDFYEQYF
TRBJ1-1	TRBD1	once	TRBV6-2/TRBV6-3	TGTGCCAGCAGTTACACAGGGGGCAATGGGAACACTGAAGCTTTCTTT	CASSYTGGNGNTEAFF
TRBJ2-2	TRBD2	.	TRBV5-5	TGTGCCAGCAGCTCTAGGGGGACTAGGGGCACCGGGGAGCTGTTTTTT	CASSSRGTRGTGELFF
TRBJ1-6	.	.	TRBV27	TGTGCCAGCAGTTTTCGTTTCTTGAGGAGGGATGGGAGGTCCTATAATTCACCCCTCCACTTT	CASSFRFLRRDGRSYNSPLHF
TRBJ2-1	.	few	TRBV10-3	TGTGCCATCAGTGACTACGTCTCCTACAATGAGCAGTTCTTC	CAISDYVSYNEQFF
TRBJ2-5	.	.	TRBV19	TGTGCCAGTAGTATACCCGGTCGGGACGCCCTACAAGAGACCCAGTACTTC	CASSIPGRDALQETQYF
TRBJ2-7	.	.	TRBV2	TGTGCCAGCGCCCTACGGAGGGCCGACGAGCAGTACTTC	CASALRRADEQYF
TRBJ2-7	TRBD2	.	TRBV5-6	TGTGCCAGCAGCTTAAGGACTAGCGGGCCTTACGAGCAGTACTTC	CASSLRTSGPYEQYF
TRBJ2-7	.	.	TRBV5-1	TGCGCCAGCTCCCGGGACGCCTACGAGCAGTACTTC	CASSRDAYEQYF